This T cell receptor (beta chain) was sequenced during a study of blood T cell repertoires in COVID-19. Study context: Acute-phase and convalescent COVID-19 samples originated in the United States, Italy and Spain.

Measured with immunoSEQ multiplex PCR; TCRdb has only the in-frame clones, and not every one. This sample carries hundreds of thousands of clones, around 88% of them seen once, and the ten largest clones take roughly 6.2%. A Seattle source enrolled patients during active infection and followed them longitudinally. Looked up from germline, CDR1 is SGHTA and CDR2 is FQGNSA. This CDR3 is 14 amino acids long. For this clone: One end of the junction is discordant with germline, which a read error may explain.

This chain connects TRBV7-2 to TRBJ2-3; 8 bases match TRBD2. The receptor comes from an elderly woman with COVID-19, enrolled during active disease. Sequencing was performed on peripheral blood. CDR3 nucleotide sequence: TGTGCCAGCAGACCGAGGACTAGCAGAGATACGCAGTATTTT. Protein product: CASRPRTSRDTQYF. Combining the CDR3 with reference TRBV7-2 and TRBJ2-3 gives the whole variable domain GAGVSQSPSNKVTEKGKDVELRCDPISGHTALYWYRQSLGQGLEFLIYFQGNSAPDKSGLPSDRFSAERTGGSVSTLTIQRTQQEDSAVYLCASRPRTSRDTQYFGPGTRLTVL.